This TCR beta chain was identified during a study of beta chain features in type 1 diabetes. The study's findings and limits: Significant though moderate, a shortening of TCRB CDR3s appeared in all four CD4+ subsets of Type 1 diabetes patients.

Sampling consisted of one heparinised blood draw per donor, averaging roughly 110 mL. This CDR3 has 16 residues. Trimming stripped 3 bases from V and 1 base from J, with 12 bases between. Germline assignment: CDR1 SGHAT and CDR2 FQNNGV. Details on this clone: No antigen is known for it.

The entirety of the isolated RNA underwent reverse transcription, so expressed TCRB transcripts were sequenced. Several million reads per sample on average were obtained from naive, central memory and regulatory T cell samples. Sequencing was performed with immunoSEQ multiplex PCR; in TCRdb, only in-frame clones are kept and a portion is missing. The sample has 150,000 to 190,000 clones; around 10% are singletons. V gene TRBV11-2 combines with J gene TRBJ2-2, with D tentatively TRBD1 (5 bases). The receptor was derived from a man younger than 45 with type 1 diabetes. The sequenced sample consisted of central memory CD4+ T cells from blood. This CDR3 reads CASSLLIQGNTGELFF. The CDR3 nucleotides are TGTGCCAGCAGCTTGCTCATTCAGGGGAACACCGGGGAGCTGTTTTTT.